The entry below gives a single T cell receptor beta chain sequence along with its context. Its antigen remains unknown. Naive CD8 cells were CD45RO-negative, positively selected for CCR7, excluding terminally differentiated effector memory CD45RA+ cells. This record belongs to a study of shared clonotypes between healthy human individuals. General study points: What rarefaction showed was incomplete sorted-subset sequencing despite large depth.

The assay was run at deep level. In the source study's methods: Junction-only sequences produced by ImmunoSEQ had no quality scores, so filtering differed. Here immunoSEQ multiplex PCR was the method, and the copy in TCRdb shows in-frame clones only, minus some. V, J and clone size reflect that table, while D and trimming were determined from the DNA. The sample has a few million clones; 93% are singletons. V was clipped by 4 bases and J by 0 bases, with 16 bases between them. The CDR3 loop spans 17 amino acids. Germline V gene sequence: CDR1 PRHDT, CDR2 FYEKMQ (reference sequence). This receptor was taken from a man younger than 35 in good health. Some clones in this sample may be carry-over from other donors' samples. Sequenced material: naive CD8+ T cells from PBMCs. This chain links TRBV13 with TRBJ2-1; D may correspond to TRBD1 or TRBD2 (5 bases each). CDR3 loop: CASSSTLGASSYNEQFF. CDR3 nucleotides: TGTGCCAGCAGCTCGACCCTCGGGGCCAGCTCCTACAATGAGCAGTTCTTC.